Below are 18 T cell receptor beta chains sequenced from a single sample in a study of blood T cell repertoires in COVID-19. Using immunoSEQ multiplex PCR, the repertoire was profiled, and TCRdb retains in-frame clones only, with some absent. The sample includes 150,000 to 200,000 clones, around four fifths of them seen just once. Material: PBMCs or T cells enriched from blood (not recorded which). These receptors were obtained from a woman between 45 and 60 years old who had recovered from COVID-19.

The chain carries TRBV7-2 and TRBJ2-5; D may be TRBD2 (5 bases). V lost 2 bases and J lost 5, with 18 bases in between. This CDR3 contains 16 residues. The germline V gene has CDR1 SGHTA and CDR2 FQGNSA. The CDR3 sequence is CASSLNTARVRETQYF. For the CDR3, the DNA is TGTGCCAGCAGCTTAAACACAGCGAGGGTCCGGGAGACCCAGTACTTC.

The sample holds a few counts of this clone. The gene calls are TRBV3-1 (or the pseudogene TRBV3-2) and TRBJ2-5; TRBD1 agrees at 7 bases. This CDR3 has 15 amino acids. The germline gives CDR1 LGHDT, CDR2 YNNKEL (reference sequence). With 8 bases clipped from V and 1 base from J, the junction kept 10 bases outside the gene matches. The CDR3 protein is CASAQGAGGQETQYF. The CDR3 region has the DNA TGTGCCAGCGCCCAAGGGGCAGGGGGCCAAGAGACCCAGTACTTC.

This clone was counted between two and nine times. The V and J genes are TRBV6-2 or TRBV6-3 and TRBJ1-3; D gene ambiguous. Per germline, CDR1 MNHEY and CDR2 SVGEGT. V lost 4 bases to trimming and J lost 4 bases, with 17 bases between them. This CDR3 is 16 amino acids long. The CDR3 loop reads CASSSPRQKRGNTIYF. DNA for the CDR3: TGTGCCAGCAGTTCTCCGAGGCAGAAGAGGGGAAACACCATATATTTT.

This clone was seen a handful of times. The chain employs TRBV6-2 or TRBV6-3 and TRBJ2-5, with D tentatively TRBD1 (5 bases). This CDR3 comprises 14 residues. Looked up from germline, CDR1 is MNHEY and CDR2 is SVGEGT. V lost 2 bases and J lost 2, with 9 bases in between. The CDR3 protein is CASSYTGIQETQYF. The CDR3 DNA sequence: TGTGCCAGCAGTTACACAGGCATACAAGAGACCCAGTACTTC.

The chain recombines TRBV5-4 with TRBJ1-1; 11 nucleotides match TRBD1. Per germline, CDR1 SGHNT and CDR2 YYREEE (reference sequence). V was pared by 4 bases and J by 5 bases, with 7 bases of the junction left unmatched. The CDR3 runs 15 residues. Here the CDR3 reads CASSRWTGGLTEAFF. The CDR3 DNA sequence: TGTGCCAGCAGCCGGTGGACAGGGGGCTTGACTGAAGCTTTCTTT.

In nucleotides, the CDR3 is TGCAGCGTTGAGGGGGGGGTCTCTTATGAAGCTTTCTTT. Amino acids: CSVEGGVSYEAFF. The chain has TRBV29-1 and TRBJ1-1, with a tentative D call TRBD1 (5 bases). The CDR3 consists of 13 residues. V lost 3 bases and J 7 bases, leaving 15 bases between the germline ends. Germline lookup yields CDR1 SQVTM and CDR2 ANQGSEA.

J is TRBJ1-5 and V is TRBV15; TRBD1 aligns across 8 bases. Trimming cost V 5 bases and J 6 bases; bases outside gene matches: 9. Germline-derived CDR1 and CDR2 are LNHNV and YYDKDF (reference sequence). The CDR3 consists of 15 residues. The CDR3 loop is CATSLQGESAQPQHF. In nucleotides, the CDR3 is TGTGCCACCAGCCTACAGGGGGAGAGTGCTCAGCCCCAGCATTTT.

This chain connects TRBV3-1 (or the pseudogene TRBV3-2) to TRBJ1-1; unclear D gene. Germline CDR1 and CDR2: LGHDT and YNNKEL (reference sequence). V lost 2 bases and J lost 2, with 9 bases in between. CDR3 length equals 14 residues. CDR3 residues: CASSQTQANTEAFF. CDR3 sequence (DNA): TGTGCCAGCAGCCAAACCCAGGCCAACACTGAAGCTTTCTTT.

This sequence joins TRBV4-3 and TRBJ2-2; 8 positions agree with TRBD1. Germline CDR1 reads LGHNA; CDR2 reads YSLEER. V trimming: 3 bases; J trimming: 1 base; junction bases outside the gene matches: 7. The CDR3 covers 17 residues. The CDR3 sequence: CASSHRRGTGNTGELFF. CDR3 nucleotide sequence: TGCGCCAGCAGCCACCGCAGAGGGACAGGGAACACCGGGGAGCTGTTTTTT.

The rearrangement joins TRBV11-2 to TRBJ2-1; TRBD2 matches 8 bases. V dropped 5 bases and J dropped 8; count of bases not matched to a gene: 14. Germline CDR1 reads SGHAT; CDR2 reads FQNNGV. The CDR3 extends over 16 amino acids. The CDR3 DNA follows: TGTGCCAGCAGCCCCGGCGTTCGCGGGAGGAGGCATGAGCAGTTCTTC. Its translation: CASSPGVRGRRHEQFF.

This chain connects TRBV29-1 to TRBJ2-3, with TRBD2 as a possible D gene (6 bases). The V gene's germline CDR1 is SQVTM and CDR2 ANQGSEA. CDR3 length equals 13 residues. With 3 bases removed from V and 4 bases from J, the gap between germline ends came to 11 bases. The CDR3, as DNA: TGCAGCGTTGAGGAGGGAGCCCCAGATACGCAGTATTTT. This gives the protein CSVEEGAPDTQYF.

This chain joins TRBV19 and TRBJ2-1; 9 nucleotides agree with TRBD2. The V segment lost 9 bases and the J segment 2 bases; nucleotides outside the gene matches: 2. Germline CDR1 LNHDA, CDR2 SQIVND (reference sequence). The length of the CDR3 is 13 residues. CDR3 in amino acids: CASLAGPYNEQFF. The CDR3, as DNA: TGTGCCAGCCTAGCGGGACCCTACAATGAGCAGTTCTTC.

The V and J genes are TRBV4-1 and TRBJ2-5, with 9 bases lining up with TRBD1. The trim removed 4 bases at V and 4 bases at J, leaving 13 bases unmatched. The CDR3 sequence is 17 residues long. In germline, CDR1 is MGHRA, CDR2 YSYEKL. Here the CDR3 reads CASSRTTPGQGPETQYF. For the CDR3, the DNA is TGCGCCAGCAGCCGAACGACCCCGGGACAGGGTCCAGAGACCCAGTACTTC.

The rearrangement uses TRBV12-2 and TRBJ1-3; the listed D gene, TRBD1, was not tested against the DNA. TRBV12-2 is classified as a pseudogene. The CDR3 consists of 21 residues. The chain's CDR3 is CASRPTNGTGGAPCSGNTIYF. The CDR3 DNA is TGTGCAAGTCGCCCCACAAACGGGACAGGGGGTGCTCCTTGCTCTGGAAACACCATATATTTT.

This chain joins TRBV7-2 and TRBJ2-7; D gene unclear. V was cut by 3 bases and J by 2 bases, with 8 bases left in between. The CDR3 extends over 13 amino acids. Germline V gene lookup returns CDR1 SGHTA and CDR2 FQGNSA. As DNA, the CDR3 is TGTGCCAGCAGCTTCGGCGCGGCCTACGAGCAGTACGTC. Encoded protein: CASSFGAAYEQYV.

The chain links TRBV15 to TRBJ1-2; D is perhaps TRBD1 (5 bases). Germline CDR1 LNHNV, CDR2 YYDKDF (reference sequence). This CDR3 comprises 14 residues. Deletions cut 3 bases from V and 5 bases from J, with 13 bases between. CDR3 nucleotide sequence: TGTGCCACCAGCAGGGCCAGGGAATCGTATGGCTACACCTTC. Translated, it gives CATSRARESYGYTF. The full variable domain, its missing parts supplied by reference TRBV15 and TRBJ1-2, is DAMVIQNPRYQVTQFGKPVTLSCSQTLNHNVMYWYQQKSSQAPKLLFHYYDKDFNNEADTPDNFQSRRPNTSFCFLDIRSPGLGDTAMYLCATSRARESYGYTFGSGTRLTVV.

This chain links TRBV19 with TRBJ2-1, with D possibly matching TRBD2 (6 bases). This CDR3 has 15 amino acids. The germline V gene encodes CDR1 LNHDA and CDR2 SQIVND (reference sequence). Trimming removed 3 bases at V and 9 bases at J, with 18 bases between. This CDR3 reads CASSISAVRGGEQFF. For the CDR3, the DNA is TGTGCCAGTAGTATCTCGGCAGTTCGGGGAGGTGAGCAGTTCTTC. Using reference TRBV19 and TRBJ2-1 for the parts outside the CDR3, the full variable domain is DGGITQSPKYLFRKEGQNVTLSCEQNLNHDAMYWYRQDPGQGLRLIYYSQIVNDFQKGDIAEGYSVSREKKESFPLTVTSAQKNPTAFYLCASSISAVRGGEQFFGPGTRLTVL.

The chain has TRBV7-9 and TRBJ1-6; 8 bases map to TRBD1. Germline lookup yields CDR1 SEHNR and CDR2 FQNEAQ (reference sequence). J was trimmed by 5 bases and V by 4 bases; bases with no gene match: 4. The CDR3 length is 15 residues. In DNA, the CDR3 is TGTGCCAGCAGCTCGCGGGACAGGCATAATTCACCCCTCCACTTT. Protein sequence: CASSSRDRHNSPLHF.